These T cell receptor beta chains were read from a single sample in a study of memory B cells and T cells in multiple sclerosis. The antigens these receptors bind are not known. Sequencing was performed with immunoSEQ multiplex PCR; in TCRdb, only in-frame clones are kept and a portion is missing. Among about 32,000 clones, around 88% were seen once, and the ten largest hold roughly 2.5%. Source material: PBMCs from blood kept in culture. The source is a human donor with multiple sclerosis. Each CDR3 is given with its conserved first and last residue. Each record gives: clone size, D gene, J gene, V gene, CDR3 protein, CDR3 DNA. D genes are given only for firm matches. The size of a clone is reported for some rows only, either as once, few or many, or as a class for expanded clones.

clone_size: .
d_call: TRBD2
j_call: TRBJ2-1
v_call: TRBV7-3
cdr3_aa: CASSWLAGDNEQFF
cdr3_nt: TGTGCCAGCAGCTGGCTAGCGGGAGACAATGAGCAGTTCTTC

clone_size: .
d_call: .
j_call: TRBJ2-7
v_call: TRBV6-1
cdr3_aa: CASSVGGTPYEQYF
cdr3_nt: TGTGCCAGCAGTGTCGGGGGGACACCTTACGAGCAGTACTTC

clone_size: .
d_call: .
j_call: TRBJ2-1
v_call: TRBV7-9
cdr3_aa: CASSFDEQFF
cdr3_nt: TGTGCCAGCAGCTTTGATGAGCAGTTCTTC

clone_size: .
d_call: .
j_call: TRBJ2-7
v_call: TRBV10-3
cdr3_aa: CAIKDNSRSYEQYF
cdr3_nt: TGTGCCATCAAAGATAACTCCCGCTCCTACGAGCAGTACTTC

clone_size: .
d_call: TRBD1
j_call: TRBJ2-7
v_call: TRBV5-4
cdr3_aa: CASSSGTGFTYEQYF
cdr3_nt: TGTGCCAGCAGCTCCGGGACAGGCTTCACCTACGAGCAGTACTTC

clone_size: .
d_call: .
j_call: TRBJ1-1
v_call: TRBV29-1
cdr3_aa: CSVEGGGGGTEAFF
cdr3_nt: TGCAGCGTTGAAGGGGGGGGTGGTGGTACTGAAGCTTTCTTT

clone_size: .
d_call: .
j_call: TRBJ2-7
v_call: TRBV11-2
cdr3_aa: CASSSRHRENVGEQYF
cdr3_nt: TGTGCCAGCAGCTCTAGGCACCGGGAGAACGTGGGCGAGCAGTACTTC

clone_size: .
d_call: .
j_call: TRBJ1-2
v_call: TRBV6-6
cdr3_aa: CASGGNYGYTF
cdr3_nt: TGTGCCAGCGGGGGCAACTATGGCTACACCTTC

clone_size: few
d_call: .
j_call: TRBJ1-1
v_call: TRBV6-1
cdr3_aa: CASTLKGVAEAFF
cdr3_nt: TGTGCCAGCACCCTGAAGGGTGTAGCTGAAGCTTTCTTT

clone_size: .
d_call: TRBD2
j_call: TRBJ2-7
v_call: TRBV7-8
cdr3_aa: CASGNSGRAGGEQYF
cdr3_nt: TGTGCCAGCGGAAATAGCGGGAGGGCCGGAGGCGAGCAGTACTTC

clone_size: .
d_call: .
j_call: TRBJ2-2
v_call: TRBV6-1
cdr3_aa: CASSARAGELFF
cdr3_nt: TGTGCCAGCAGTGCTAGGGCCGGGGAGCTGTTTTTT

clone_size: .
d_call: .
j_call: TRBJ2-1
v_call: TRBV9
cdr3_aa: CASSVGSLGRNEQFF
cdr3_nt: TGTGCCAGCAGCGTAGGTTCCCTAGGGAGGAATGAGCAGTTCTTC

clone_size: .
d_call: TRBD2
j_call: TRBJ2-3
v_call: TRBV5-4
cdr3_aa: CASSLGSGRADTQYF
cdr3_nt: TGTGCCAGCAGCTTGGGGAGCGGGAGGGCGGATACGCAGTATTTT

clone_size: .
d_call: TRBD2
j_call: TRBJ2-2
v_call: TRBV5-6
cdr3_aa: CASSALREGQHTGELFF
cdr3_nt: TGTGCCAGCAGCGCCTTGAGGGAGGGCCAACACACCGGGGAGCTGTTTTTT

clone_size: .
d_call: .
j_call: TRBJ1-5
v_call: TRBV28
cdr3_aa: CASSFLQGGNQPQHF
cdr3_nt: TGTGCCAGCAGTTTTCTTCAGGGTGGCAATCAGCCCCAGCATTTT

clone_size: .
d_call: .
j_call: TRBJ1-3
v_call: TRBV6-5
cdr3_aa: CASSRTVFGNTIYF
cdr3_nt: TGTGCCAGCAGCCGGACCGTCTTTGGAAACACCATATATTTT

clone_size: .
d_call: .
j_call: TRBJ2-2
v_call: TRBV2
cdr3_aa: CASSVLSTGELFF
cdr3_nt: TGTGCCAGCAGTGTTCTAAGCACCGGGGAGCTGTTTTTT

clone_size: once
d_call: .
j_call: TRBJ2-7
v_call: TRBV19
cdr3_aa: CASSIGRSPYEQYF
cdr3_nt: TGTGCCAGTAGTATAGGACGGAGCCCCTACGAGCAGTACTTC

clone_size: once
d_call: TRBD1
j_call: TRBJ1-1
v_call: TRBV7-9
cdr3_aa: CASSRTAGTGDTEAFF
cdr3_nt: TGTGCCAGCAGCCGGACTGCAGGGACAGGTGACACTGAAGCTTTCTTT

clone_size: .
d_call: TRBD1
j_call: TRBJ1-1
v_call: TRBV18
cdr3_aa: CASSTRDSNTEAFF
cdr3_nt: TGTGCCAGCTCAACTAGGGACAGTAACACTGAAGCTTTCTTT

clone_size: .
d_call: .
j_call: TRBJ1-5
v_call: TRBV19
cdr3_aa: CATQGRNNQPQHF
cdr3_nt: TGTGCCACCCAGGGGCGGAACAATCAGCCCCAGCATTTT

clone_size: .
d_call: .
j_call: TRBJ1-2
v_call: TRBV2
cdr3_aa: CASSKSQGPYGYTF
cdr3_nt: TGTGCCAGCAGCAAATCCCAGGGCCCCTATGGCTACACCTTC

clone_size: .
d_call: .
j_call: TRBJ1-2
v_call: TRBV11-2
cdr3_aa: CASSLGVLYGYTF
cdr3_nt: TGTGCCAGCAGCTTAGGGGTTCTCTATGGCTACACCTTC

clone_size: .
d_call: TRBD1
j_call: TRBJ1-1
v_call: TRBV19
cdr3_aa: CASSGTGRGGPLEAFF
cdr3_nt: TGTGCCAGTAGTGGGACAGGGAGGGGGGGGCCACTTGAAGCTTTCTTT

clone_size: once
d_call: TRBD1
j_call: TRBJ2-1
v_call: TRBV7-3
cdr3_aa: CASSWAGGNEQFF
cdr3_nt: TGTGCCAGCAGCTGGGCAGGGGGTAATGAGCAGTTCTTC

clone_size: few
d_call: TRBD1
j_call: TRBJ2-7
v_call: TRBV7-9
cdr3_aa: CASSTGGISYEQYF
cdr3_nt: TGTGCCAGCAGCACAGGGGGCATATCCTACGAGCAGTACTTC